These 3 T cell receptor beta chains share one sample of origin, sequenced in a study of T cells in Graves' hyperthyroidism and ophthalmopathy. RNA transcripts were the template for amplifying TCR beta CDR3 regions. The primer set for the first-round RT-PCR of the TCR CDR3 was HTBI. TCRdb independently ran MiXCR on the multiplex PCR reads; one entry per CDR3 protein. The sample consists of a few hundred thousand distinct CDR3 sequences, around 42% of them appearing once. The sequenced sample consisted of peripheral blood or thyroid tissue (not recorded which). The receptors stem from a woman aged 18-29 years with Graves' hyperthyroidism.

This chain links TRBV20-1 with TRBJ2-5; TRBD2 aligns across 10 bases. This CDR3 spans 17 amino acids. From germline, CDR1 is DFQATT and CDR2 SNEGSKA (reference sequence). V lost 3 bases and J lost 2; bases outside the gene matches: 12. This chain's CDR3 is CSARPGSGRARQETQYF. CDR3 sequence (DNA): TGCAGTGCTAGGCCGGGAAGCGGGAGGGCCCGGCAAGAGACCCAGTACTTC.

V and J are TRBV25-1 and TRBJ1-2, with D maybe TRBD1 (6 bases). This CDR3 has 13 amino acids. Per germline, CDR1 MGHDK and CDR2 SYGVNS. V gave up 4 bases and J gave up 8 bases, with 14 bases separating them. The CDR3 DNA reads TGTGCCAGCAGTGCTAGGGGGTCGAAAGGCTACACCTTC. Protein: CASSARGSKGYTF.

This clonotype was picked up many times. The chain couples TRBV19 to TRBJ1-5; TRBD1 might be the D (5 bases). V was pared by 7 bases and J by 5 bases, with 12 bases between. The CDR3 contains 13 residues. The germline V gene has CDR1 LNHDA and CDR2 SQIVND (reference sequence). The CDR3 region is CASNGQGYQPQHF. The CDR3, as DNA: TGTGCCAGTAATGGGCAGGGCTATCAGCCCCAGCATTTT.